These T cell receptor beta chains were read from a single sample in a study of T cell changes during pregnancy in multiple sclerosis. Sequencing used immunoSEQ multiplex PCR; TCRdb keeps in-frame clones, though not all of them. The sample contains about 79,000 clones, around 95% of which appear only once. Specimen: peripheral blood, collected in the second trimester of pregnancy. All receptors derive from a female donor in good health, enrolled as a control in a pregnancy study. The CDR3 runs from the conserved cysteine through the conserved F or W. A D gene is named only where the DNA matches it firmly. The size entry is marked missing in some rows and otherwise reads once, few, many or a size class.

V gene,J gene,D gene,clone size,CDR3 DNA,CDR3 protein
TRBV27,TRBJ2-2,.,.,TGTGCCAGCACATGGGGGAGGACGACCGGGGAGCTGTTTTTT,CASTWGRTTGELFF
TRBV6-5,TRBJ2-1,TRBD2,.,TGTGCCAGCAGTATACTAGCGTCTAATGAGCAGTTCTTC,CASSILASNEQFF
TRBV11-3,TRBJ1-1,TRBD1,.,TGTGCCAGCAGCTTCTTCGGGACAGGGGGCACTGAAGCTTTCTTT,CASSFFGTGGTEAFF
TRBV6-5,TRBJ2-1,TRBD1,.,TGTGCCAGCACCCGGACAGGCTTAAGCAATGAGCAGTTCTTC,CASTRTGLSNEQFF
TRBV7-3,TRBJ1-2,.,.,TGTGCCAGCAGCTTACAGGGGAACTATGGCTACACCTTC,CASSLQGNYGYTF
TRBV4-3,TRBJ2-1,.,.,TGCGCCAGCAGCCAAGGGACTTGGAATGAGCAGTTCTTC,CASSQGTWNEQFF
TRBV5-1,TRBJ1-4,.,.,TGCGCCAGCAGCTTCGGCGGGTCCCTAGCCGTTGAAAAACTGTTTTTT,CASSFGGSLAVEKLFF
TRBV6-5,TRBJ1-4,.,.,TGTGCCAGCAGTTATGGCGGCAGGGGCAATGAAAAACTGTTTTTT,CASSYGGRGNEKLFF
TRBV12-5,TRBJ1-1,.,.,TGTGCTAGTGGTCCCAAAGGGAGCACTGAAGCTTTCTTT,CASGPKGSTEAFF
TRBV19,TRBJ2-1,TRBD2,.,TGTGCCAGCACCAGTACTAGCGGGGGGACCTACAATGAGCAGTTCTTC,CASTSTSGGTYNEQFF
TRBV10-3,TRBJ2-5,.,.,TGTGCCATCAGTGAACGAGGGGGTGGTGAGACCCAGTACTTC,CAISERGGGETQYF
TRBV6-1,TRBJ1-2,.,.,TGTGCCAGCAGTGAGGGGAGGGGCTATGGCTACACCTTC,CASSEGRGYGYTF
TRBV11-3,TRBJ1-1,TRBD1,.,TGTGCCAGCAGCGCAGGACAGGGAAGGGTGTACACTGAAGCTTTCTTT,CASSAGQGRVYTEAFF
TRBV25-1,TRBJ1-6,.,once,TGTGCCAGCAGTAGCTGGACAGAAAATTCACCCCTCCACTTT,CASSSWTENSPLHF
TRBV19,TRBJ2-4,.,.,TGTGCCAGTAGTATAGATGGGGACATCCCTCTAGCCAAAAACATTCAGTACTTC,CASSIDGDIPLAKNIQYF
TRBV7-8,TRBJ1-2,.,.,TGTGCCAGCAGCTTAGACAGTCACGGTGGCTACACCTTC,CASSLDSHGGYTF
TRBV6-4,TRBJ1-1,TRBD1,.,TGTGCCAGCAGTCCTGGACAGGGGGCAAGCACTGAAGCTTTCTTT,CASSPGQGASTEAFF
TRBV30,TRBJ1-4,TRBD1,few,TGTGCCCAGGGGGGAGCTAGTAATGAAAAACTGTTTTTT,CAQGGASNEKLFF
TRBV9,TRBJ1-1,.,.,TGTGCCAGCAGCGTAGTGCAGGAGAACACTGAAGCTTTCTTT,CASSVVQENTEAFF
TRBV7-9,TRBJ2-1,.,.,TGTGCCAGCAGCTTAGTAACAGGGTCTAGGGCCAATGAGCAGTTCTTC,CASSLVTGSRANEQFF
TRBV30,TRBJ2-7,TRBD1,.,TGTGCCTGGAGTGTGGCAGGGGGCATCAAGCAGTACTTC,CAWSVAGGIKQYF
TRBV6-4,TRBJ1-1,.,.,TGTGCCAGCAGTGACGGGAGGTCCGCTGAAGCTTTCTTT,CASSDGRSAEAFF
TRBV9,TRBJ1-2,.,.,TGTGCCAGCAGCGCCCGGACAGCATTACTTAACTATGGCTACACCTTC,CASSARTALLNYGYTF
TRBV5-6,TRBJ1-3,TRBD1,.,TGTGCCAGCAGCTCGCCGCAGTCGGACAGGGGCCTCTCTGGAAACACCATATATTTT,CASSSPQSDRGLSGNTIYF
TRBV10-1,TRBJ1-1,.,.,TGCGCCAGCAGTGAGTCATGGAGGGCCCAGCGGAACACTGAAGCTTTCTTT,CASSESWRAQRNTEAFF
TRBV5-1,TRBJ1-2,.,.,TGCGCCAGCAGCCAACCTGGCCGAACCGGGGTTAATGGCTACACCTTC,CASSQPGRTGVNGYTF
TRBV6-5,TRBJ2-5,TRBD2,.,TGTGCCAGCAGTTACGGGCTAGCGGGGACCCAGTACTTC,CASSYGLAGTQYF
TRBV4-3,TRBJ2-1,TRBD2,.,TGCGCCAGCAGCCAAGTAGGGACTAGTCCCTACAATGAGCAGTTCTTC,CASSQVGTSPYNEQFF
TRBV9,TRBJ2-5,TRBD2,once,TGTGCCAGCAGCGTAGCTGGGGCGGGGGGGCAAGAGACCCAGTACTTC,CASSVAGAGGQETQYF
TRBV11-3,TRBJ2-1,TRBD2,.,TGTGCCAGCAGCTCACGTAGCGGGGGGGATTACAATGAGCAGTTCTTC,CASSSRSGGDYNEQFF
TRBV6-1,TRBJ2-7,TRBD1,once,TGTGCCAGCAGTGAAGCCGGACAGGTTAGAGACCAAGAGCAGTACTTC,CASSEAGQVRDQEQYF
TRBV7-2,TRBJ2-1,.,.,TGTGCCAGCAGCTTAGTGTACAGAAATAATGAGCAGTTCTTC,CASSLVYRNNEQFF
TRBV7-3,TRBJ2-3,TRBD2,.,TGTGCCAGCAGTTCTACTAGCGGGGGTGGGTACGGTACGCAGTATTTT,CASSSTSGGGYGTQYF
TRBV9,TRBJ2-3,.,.,TGTGCCAGCAGCGAAGGCGGGGCCAAGCAAGATACGCAGTATTTT,CASSEGGAKQDTQYF
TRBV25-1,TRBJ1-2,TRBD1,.,TGTGCCAGCCGCCCGGGACAGGGAACCCCTAACTATGGCTACACCTTC,CASRPGQGTPNYGYTF
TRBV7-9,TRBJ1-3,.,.,TGTGCCAGCAGCTTAACAGGCTCTGGAAACACCATATATTTT,CASSLTGSGNTIYF
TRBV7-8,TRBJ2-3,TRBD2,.,TGTGCCAGCAGCCGACCGGGCCTAGCGGGGGGCCTCTCACCCACAGATACGCAGTATTTT,CASSRPGLAGGLSPTDTQYF
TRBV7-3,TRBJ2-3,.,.,TGTGCCAGCAGTTTCACGGGACAACACACAGATACGCAGTATTTT,CASSFTGQHTDTQYF
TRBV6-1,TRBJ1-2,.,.,TGTGCCAGCAGTGTAGGCGGGGGGACGATTAACTATGGCTACACCTTC,CASSVGGGTINYGYTF
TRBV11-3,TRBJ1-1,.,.,TGTGCCAGCAGTTCCGCAATGACGACGCGGAAGACTGAAGCTTTCTTT,CASSSAMTTRKTEAFF
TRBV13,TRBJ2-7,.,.,TGTGCCAGCAGCCCTCAGGGCGGAGTCGAGCAGTACTTC,CASSPQGGVEQYF
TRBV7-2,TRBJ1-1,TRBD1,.,TGTGCCAGCAGCTTAAGGACAGGGGGCACTGAAGCTTTCTTT,CASSLRTGGTEAFF
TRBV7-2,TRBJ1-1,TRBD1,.,TGTGCCAGCAGCCGAGGAGGGGGCGAGACTGAAGCTTTCTTT,CASSRGGGETEAFF
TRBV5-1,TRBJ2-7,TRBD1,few,TGCGCCAGCAGCTTGGGACAGGGTACCCACGAGCAGTACTTC,CASSLGQGTHEQYF
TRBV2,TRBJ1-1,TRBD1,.,TGTGCCAGCAGGGACAGGGGAAACACTGAAGCTTTCTTT,CASRDRGNTEAFF
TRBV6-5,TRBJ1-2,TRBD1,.,TGTGCCAGCAGTCACTACGGACAGGGGGCGGAGGGCTACACCTTC,CASSHYGQGAEGYTF
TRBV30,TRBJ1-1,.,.,TGTGCCTGGAGTGTAATAGACAGAGAGTACACTGAAGCTTTCTTT,CAWSVIDREYTEAFF